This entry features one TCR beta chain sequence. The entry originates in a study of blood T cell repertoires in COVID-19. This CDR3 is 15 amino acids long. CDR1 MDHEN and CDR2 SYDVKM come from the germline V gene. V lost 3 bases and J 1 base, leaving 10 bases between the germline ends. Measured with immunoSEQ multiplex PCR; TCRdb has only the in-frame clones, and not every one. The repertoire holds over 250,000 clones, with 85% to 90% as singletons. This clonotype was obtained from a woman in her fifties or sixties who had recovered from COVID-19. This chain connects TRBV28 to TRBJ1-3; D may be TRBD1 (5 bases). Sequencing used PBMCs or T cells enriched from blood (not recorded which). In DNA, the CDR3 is TGTGCCAGCAGTTTCACGCAGGGATCTGGAAACACCATATATTTT. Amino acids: CASSFTQGSGNTIYF. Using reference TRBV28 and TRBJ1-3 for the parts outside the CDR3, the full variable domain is DVKVTQSSRYLVKRTGEKVFLECVQDMDHENMFWYRQDPGLGLRLIYFSYDVKMKEKGDIPEGYSVSREKKERFSLILESASTNQTSMYLCASSFTQGSGNTIYFGEGSWLTVV.